The present T cell receptor beta chain was sequenced within a study of glioma-infiltrating T cells. General study findings and limits: Non-neoplastic patients had below-expected tissue-blood divergence, while all gliomas exceeded expectation. Tissue and blood shared very few CDR3 sequences.

Amplification of TCR alpha and beta CDR3 regions from RNA used iRepertoire nested multiplex PCR. One-step reverse transcription and amplification started from about 100-400 ng of tissue mRNA or PBMC total RNA. Each CDR3 protein is one row after TCRdb ran MiXCR on the multiplex PCR reads. Seen here are some 190,000 distinct CDR3 sequences, over 25% observed once, and the top ten hold around 20%. Germline V CDR1 and CDR2: ENHRY, SYGVKD. The CDR3 consists of 17 residues. Trimming took off 1 base at V and 3 bases at J, with 19 bases between the two ends. With regard to this clonotype: Its antigen is not identified.

The rearrangement uses TRBV10-3 and TRBJ2-7; D is tentatively TRBD1 or TRBD2 (5 bases each). This clonotype originated in a human donor with low-grade glioma or glioblastoma, undergoing nonglioma brain surgery, or in good health (not recorded which). What was sequenced was glioma tissue, nonneoplastic brain tissue, or PBMCs (not recorded which). CDR3 amino acids: CAISELKRDGTLYEQYF. CDR3 nucleotides: TGTGCCATCAGTGAGTTGAAACGAGACGGGACCCTCTACGAGCAGTACTTC.